The rows below give T cell receptor beta chains drawn from one sample of a study of blood T cells in healthy people across ages. TCRdb re-called the 5' RACE reads with MiXCR, one entry per CDR3 protein. The top ten clones hold 9.4% of a sample with over 700,000 distinct CDR3 sequences, around a quarter of them seen once. This sample was also put to use in a study of T cells of mothers and their children.

The sample taken for sequencing was blood. These receptors were collected from a boy between 10 and 17 years old in good health. Both conserved end residues are trimmed from each CDR3. A D gene is named only where the DNA matches it firmly.

CDR3 protein	D gene	V gene
SVESTGPYGYT	-	TRBV29-1
ATSRKTDTGELF	-	TRBV15
SASPDETQY	-	TRBV20-1
ASSQIFSGNEQY	-	TRBV14
SVGLRTGGEAF	TRBD1	TRBV29-1
SARRTSGSSYEQY	TRBD2	TRBV29-1
SATDSGTTNTEAF	-	TRBV20-1
ASSYGPDNEQF	-	TRBV7-3
ASSPRDAPYEKLF	-	TRBV9
ATRGGSGNIQY	TRBD2	TRBV15
AISVFSGRNPISYNEQF	TRBD2	TRBV10-3
ASSPPGARSYEQY	-	TRBV7-3
ASSSTGDPLNEQF	TRBD1	TRBV5-5
ASRIQGGGEKLF	-	TRBV7-2
ASSPREWPTFRAQY	-	TRBV7-2
ASSLSGYGTDTQY	-	TRBV11-2
ASSLAPRLVEAQY	-	TRBV11-2
ASSLRAGHIYEQY	-	TRBV27
ASSPRQDQETQY	-	TRBV7-9
ASSNDREETQY	TRBD1	TRBV12-3/TRBV12-4
SVLPTGSYEQY	-	TRBV29-1
ASSFRGLAGDLETQY	TRBD2	TRBV9
SVEGVQTGAYEQY	-	TRBV29-1
ASSLRPRTAENYGYT	-	TRBV7-9
ASTSGPSTDTQY	-	TRBV2
ASSSIGGRDYGYT	-	TRBV27
ASSSRVGPPYEQY	-	TRBV12-3/TRBV12-4
ASTPGVGQTQY	-	TRBV2
SVRGGVGYGYT	-	TRBV29-1
ASSAPGLADYNEQF	TRBD2	TRBV4-1
ASSLGRGQETQY	TRBD2	TRBV5-1
SVAGRQGGHEQY	-	TRBV29-1
ACTVGRGEKLF	-	TRBV7-2
AINPQQGVNEKLF	TRBD1	TRBV10-3
ASRMGVNNEQF	-	TRBV5-1
ASGLQGAYEKLF	TRBD1	TRBV5-5
ASTATWGLDEKLF	-	TRBV6-1
ASSDSPGQGTGTQY	TRBD1	TRBV6-4
ASSQDGRVSYNEQF	-	TRBV4-2
ASSKVDRGSGNTIY	-	TRBV21-1
ASSRTSGSTGELF	-	TRBV21-1
SVIGTGYNEQF	TRBD1	TRBV29-1
ASSVAASGSFNEQF	TRBD2	TRBV9
ASTEGGAIDEQY	-	TRBV7-2
ASSGQGTLMSKQF	TRBD1	TRBV3-1
ASSQDGGYNEQF	-	TRBV14
ASSPDRAEAQETQY	-	TRBV18
SVEDEMTANYGYT	-	TRBV29-1
ASRTGGGVPRGDEQF	TRBD2	TRBV5-1
ASSQSPGSGRENEQF	TRBD2	TRBV4-1
ASSSRGRAGANVLT	-	TRBV5-6
SASRGAENTDTQY	-	TRBV29-1
ASSLGPGEKLF	-	TRBV12-3/TRBV12-4